Shown below are 13 T cell receptor beta chains from a single sample sequenced in a study of CD8+CD57+ T cells in acquired aplastic anemia. The TCR beta profiling, which covered VDJ combination and CDR3 sequence, was carried out using genomic DNA as the template. TCRdb re-derived calls from the reads in MiXCR, one entry per CDR3 protein. Of approximately 200,000 distinct CDR3 sequences detected, approximately 60% appear once; the ten largest clones hold over 25%. The sample consisted of sorted CD4+, CD8+, or CD8+CD57+ T cells (not recorded which) from PBMCs. The receptor set was obtained from a human donor in good health.

This chain joins TRBV19 and TRBJ1-2, with TRBD1 matching 11 bases. V shed 3 bases, J shed 3 bases, and the junction held 3 bases outside the gene matches. The germline V gene has CDR1 LNHDA and CDR2 SQIVND (reference sequence). CDR3 size: 15 residues. The CDR3 sequence is CASSIRTGGHYGYTF. The CDR3 DNA reads as TGTGCCAGTAGTATCCGGACAGGGGGCCACTATGGCTACACCTTC.

The chain recombines TRBV20-1 with TRBJ2-3; D is ambiguous. Trimming removed 2 bases from V and 2 bases from J, with 11 bases in between. Germline CDR1 is DFQATT and CDR2 is SNEGSKA (reference sequence). The CDR3 totals 14 residues. The DNA for the CDR3 is TGCAGTGCTAGATTCTGGATCAACACAGATACGCAGTATTTT. Amino acid sequence: CSARFWINTDTQYF.

This clonotype showed up just once. The genes are TRBV29-1 and TRBJ2-1, with TRBD1 matching over 7 bases. The V gene end was trimmed by 7 bases and the J gene end by 2 bases; junction bases not matched to a gene: 8. CDR1 is SQVTM, CDR2 ANQGSEA, per germline. The CDR3 runs to 14 residues. DNA of the CDR3: TGCAGCGCCCTGGACAGGCCGACCTACAATGAGCAGTTCTTC. Its protein is CSALDRPTYNEQFF.

The rearrangement joins TRBV7-2 to TRBJ2-7, with 9 nucleotides matching TRBD1. Germline loops: CDR1 SGHTA, CDR2 FQGNSA. CDR3 length: 14 amino acids. The V gene end was trimmed by 5 bases and the J gene end by 3 bases; junction bases not matched to a gene: 5. CDR3 bases: TGTGCCAGCAGCCAGGGGACAGGGAACTACGAGCAGTACTTC. Its protein is CASSQGTGNYEQYF. Full variable domain (missing parts from reference TRBV7-2 and TRBJ2-7): GAGVSQSPSNKVTEKGKDVELRCDPISGHTALYWYRQSLGQGLEFLIYFQGNSAPDKSGLPSDRFSAERTGGSVSTLTIQRTQQEDSAVYLCASSQGTGNYEQYFGPGTRLTVT.

At least ten counts were recorded for this clonotype. The chain uses TRBV7-8 and TRBJ1-2; D perhaps matches TRBD1 (6 bases). The CDR3 extends over 15 amino acids. Germline CDR1 is SGHVS and CDR2 is FQNEAQ. V lost 5 bases and J lost 5, with 18 bases in between. CDR3 protein: CASSRGPRDKYGYTF. The CDR3 bases are TGTGCCAGCAGCCGGGGACCGAGGGACAAGTATGGCTACACCTTC.

V and J are TRBV7-6 and TRBJ2-3; 9 bases line up with TRBD2. Germline V gene lookup returns CDR1 SGHVS and CDR2 FNYEAQ. The CDR3 is 15 amino acids. Losses at the gene ends were 3 bases for V and 4 bases for J; bases not matched to a gene: 5. CDR3 DNA sequence: TGTGCCAGCAGCTTTGGGACTAGCTCGGCAGATACGCAGTATTTT. This encodes CASSFGTSSADTQYF.

CDR3 amino acids: CASSPQSRGAEAFF. In nucleotides, the CDR3 is TGTGCCAGCAGCCCCCAGAGCCGGGGCGCTGAAGCTTTCTTT. The V gene is TRBV9, the J gene TRBJ1-1; TRBD1 is a possible D gene (5 bases). V was shortened by 4 bases and J by 6 bases, with 16 bases between the two germline ends. CDR3 length equals 14 residues. Germline loops: CDR1 SGDLS, CDR2 YYNGEE.

In its sample, this clonotype was seen many times. This chain uses TRBV25-1 with TRBJ2-3, with D unresolved. V was clipped by 4 bases and J by 0 bases, with 5 bases between them. The germline gives CDR1 MGHDK, CDR2 SYGVNS. The CDR3 extends over 13 amino acids. CDR3 coding DNA: TGTGCCAGCAGTGGTTTAAGCACAGATACGCAGTATTTT. Protein: CASSGLSTDTQYF.

A few counts support this clonotype. The J gene is TRBJ1-1, the V gene TRBV5-8; no clear D gene. CDR1 and CDR2 from the germline V gene are SGHTS and YDEGEE. This CDR3 has 14 amino acids. V gave up 6 bases and J gave up 1 base, with 13 bases separating them. The CDR3, as DNA: TGTGCCAGCAACGAGGGCCGGGGGAACACTGAAGCTTTCTTT. This codes for CASNEGRGNTEAFF.

V and J are TRBV7-6 and TRBJ1-5; the D is unclear. V was pared by 5 bases and J by 7 bases, with 12 bases between. Germline V gene data show CDR1 as SGHVS and CDR2 as FNYEAQ. CDR3 length equals 13 residues. In DNA, the CDR3 is TGTGCCAGCAGCCAACATAGAGAACAGCCCCAGCATTTT. It specifies CASSQHREQPQHF.

The sample holds many counts of this clonotype. The chain has TRBV27 and TRBJ2-3; D unresolved. The V end was cut by 3 bases, the J end by 5 bases, with 6 bases between. This CDR3 has 12 residues. Germline V gene lookup returns CDR1 MNHEY and CDR2 SMNVEV (reference sequence). The DNA for the CDR3 is TGTGCCAGCAGTTTCCCGGGAGATACGCAGTATTTT. This gives the protein CASSFPGDTQYF.

The CDR3 bases are TGTGCCAGCAGCTTAGCGGTCGTCAGGGCCTACGAGCAGTACTTC. Translated, it gives CASSLAVVRAYEQYF. The V call is TRBV7-8, the J call TRBJ2-7; maybe TRBD1 (5 bases). The V end lost 0 bases, the J end lost 2 bases, and 11 bases lay between the germline ends. Germline V gene lookup returns CDR1 SGHVS and CDR2 FQNEAQ. The CDR3 sequence is 15 residues long.

The chain joins TRBV9 to TRBJ2-3, with 9 bases identical to TRBD2. V was clipped by 3 bases and J by 6 bases; unmatched bases: 8. CDR3 length: 15 residues. Germline CDR1 reads SGDLS; CDR2 reads YYNGEE. CDR3 residues: CASSGLAGAGDTQYF. The CDR3, as DNA: TGTGCCAGCAGCGGATTAGCGGGGGCGGGGGATACGCAGTATTTT. The entire variable domain, with the rest obtained from reference TRBV9 and TRBJ2-3, is as follows: DSGVTQTPKHLITATGQRVTLRCSPRSGDLSVYWYQQSLDQGLQFLIQYYNGEERAKGNILERFSAQQFPDLHSELNLSSLELGDSALYFCASSGLAGAGDTQYFGPGTRLTVL.